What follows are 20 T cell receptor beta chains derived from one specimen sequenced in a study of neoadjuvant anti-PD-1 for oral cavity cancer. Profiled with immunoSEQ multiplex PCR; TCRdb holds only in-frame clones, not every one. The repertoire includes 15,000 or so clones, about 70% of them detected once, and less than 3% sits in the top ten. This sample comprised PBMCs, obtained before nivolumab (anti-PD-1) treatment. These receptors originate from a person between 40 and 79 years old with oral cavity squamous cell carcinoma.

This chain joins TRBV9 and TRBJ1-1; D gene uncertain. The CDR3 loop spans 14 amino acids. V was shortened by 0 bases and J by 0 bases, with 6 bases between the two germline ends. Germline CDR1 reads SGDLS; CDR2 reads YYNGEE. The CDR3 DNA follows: TGTGCCAGCAGCGTAGATCCAGTGAACACTGAAGCTTTCTTT. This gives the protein CASSVDPVNTEAFF.

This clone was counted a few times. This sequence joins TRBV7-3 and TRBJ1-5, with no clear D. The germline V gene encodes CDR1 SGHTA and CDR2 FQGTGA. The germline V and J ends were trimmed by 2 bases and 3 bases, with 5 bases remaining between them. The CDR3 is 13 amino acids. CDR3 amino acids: CASSLQHNQPQHF. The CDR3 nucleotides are TGTGCCAGCAGCTTACAACACAATCAGCCCCAGCATTTT.

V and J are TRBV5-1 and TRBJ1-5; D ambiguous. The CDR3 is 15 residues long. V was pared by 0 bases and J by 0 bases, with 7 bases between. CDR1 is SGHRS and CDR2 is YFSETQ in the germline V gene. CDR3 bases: TGCGCCAGCAGCTTGGCAGGCGGTAGCAATCAGCCCCAGCATTTT. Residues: CASSLAGGSNQPQHF.

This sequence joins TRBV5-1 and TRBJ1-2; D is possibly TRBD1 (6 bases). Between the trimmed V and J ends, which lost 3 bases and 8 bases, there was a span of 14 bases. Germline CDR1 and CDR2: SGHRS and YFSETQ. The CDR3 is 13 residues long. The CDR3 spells CASSSDRSRGYTF. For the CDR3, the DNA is TGCGCCAGCAGCTCCGACAGGTCCAGGGGCTACACCTTC.

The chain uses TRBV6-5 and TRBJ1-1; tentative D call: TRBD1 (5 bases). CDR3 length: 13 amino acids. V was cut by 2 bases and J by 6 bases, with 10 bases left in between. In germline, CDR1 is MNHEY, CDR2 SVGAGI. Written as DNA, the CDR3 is TGTGCCAGCAGTTACACGACAGTCGCTGAAGCTTTCTTT. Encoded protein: CASSYTTVAEAFF.

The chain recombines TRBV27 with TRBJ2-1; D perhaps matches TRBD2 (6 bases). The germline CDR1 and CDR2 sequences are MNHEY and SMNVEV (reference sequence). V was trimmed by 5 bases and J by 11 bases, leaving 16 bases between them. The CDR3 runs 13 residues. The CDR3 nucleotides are TGTGCCAGCAGTCAGCAGGGCGGGATTAAGCAGTTCTTC. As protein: CASSQQGGIKQFF.

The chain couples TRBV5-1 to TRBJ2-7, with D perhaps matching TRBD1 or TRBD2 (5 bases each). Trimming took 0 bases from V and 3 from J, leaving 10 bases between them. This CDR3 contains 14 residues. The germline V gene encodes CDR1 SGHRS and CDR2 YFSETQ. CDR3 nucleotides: TGCGCCAGCAGCTTGGCCGGGACGAACTACGAGCAGTACTTC. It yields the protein CASSLAGTNYEQYF.

The CDR3, as DNA: TGTGCCAGTAGTATATCTACAGGGCCTCAGCCCCAGCATTTT. This encodes CASSISTGPQPQHF. The chain recombines TRBV19 with TRBJ1-5, with TRBD1 as a possible D gene (6 bases). Trimming shortened V by 2 bases and J by 6 bases, and 11 bases separated the two germline ends. This CDR3 region has 14 residues. CDR1 LNHDA and CDR2 SQIVND come from the germline V gene (reference sequence). The full variable domain, with the rest looked up from reference TRBV19 and TRBJ1-5, is DGGITQSPKYLFRKEGQNVTLSCEQNLNHDAMYWYRQDPGQGLRLIYYSQIVNDFQKGDIAEGYSVSREKKESFPLTVTSAQKNPTAFYLCASSISTGPQPQHFGDGTRLSIL.

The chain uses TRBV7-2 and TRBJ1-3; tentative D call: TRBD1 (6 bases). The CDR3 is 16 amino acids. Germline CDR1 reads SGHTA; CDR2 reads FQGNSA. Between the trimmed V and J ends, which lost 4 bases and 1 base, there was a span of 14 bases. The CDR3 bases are TGTGCCAGCAGCTACCCCGTGGACAGTTCTGGAAACACCATATATTTT. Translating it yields CASSYPVDSSGNTIYF.

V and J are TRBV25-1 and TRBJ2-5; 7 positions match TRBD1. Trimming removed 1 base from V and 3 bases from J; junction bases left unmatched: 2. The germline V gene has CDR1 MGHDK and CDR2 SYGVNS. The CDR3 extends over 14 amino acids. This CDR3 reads CASSEWGTEETQYF. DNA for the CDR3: TGTGCCAGCAGTGAATGGGGGACAGAAGAGACCCAGTACTTC.

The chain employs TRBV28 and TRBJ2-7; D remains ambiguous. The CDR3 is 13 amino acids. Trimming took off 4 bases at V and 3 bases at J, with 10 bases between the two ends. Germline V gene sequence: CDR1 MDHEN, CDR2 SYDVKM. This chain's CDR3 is CASSSRLYYEQYF. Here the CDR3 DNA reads TGTGCCAGCAGTTCTCGACTTTACTACGAGCAGTACTTC.

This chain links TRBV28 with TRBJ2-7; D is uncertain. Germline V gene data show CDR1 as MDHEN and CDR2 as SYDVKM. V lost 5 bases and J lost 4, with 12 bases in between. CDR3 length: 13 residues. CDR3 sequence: CASSPPPLYEQYF. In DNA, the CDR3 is TGTGCCAGCAGTCCGCCGCCTCTATACGAGCAGTACTTC.

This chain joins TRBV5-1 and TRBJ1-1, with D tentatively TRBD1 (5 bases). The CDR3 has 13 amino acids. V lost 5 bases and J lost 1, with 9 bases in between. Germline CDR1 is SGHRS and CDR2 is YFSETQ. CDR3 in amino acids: CASRPTENTEAFF. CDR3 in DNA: TGCGCCAGCAGGCCGACAGAGAACACTGAAGCTTTCTTT. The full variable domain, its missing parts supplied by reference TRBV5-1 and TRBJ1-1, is KAGVTQTPRYLIKTRGQQVTLSCSPISGHRSVSWYQQTPGQGLQFLFEYFSETQRNKGNFPGRFSGRQFSNSRSEMNVSTLELGDSALYLCASRPTENTEAFFGQGTRLTVV.

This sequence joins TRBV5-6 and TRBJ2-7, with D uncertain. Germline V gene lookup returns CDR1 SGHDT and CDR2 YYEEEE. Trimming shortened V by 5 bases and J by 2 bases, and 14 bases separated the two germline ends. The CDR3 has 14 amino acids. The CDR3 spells CASSMGGSPYEQYF. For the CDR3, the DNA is TGTGCCAGCAGTATGGGCGGCAGCCCCTACGAGCAGTACTTC.

CDR3 DNA: TGCGCCAGCAGCCCGGACACCCTGAACACCGGGGAGCTGTTTTTT. This gives the protein CASSPDTLNTGELFF. The chain employs TRBV5-1 and TRBJ2-2; tentative D call: TRBD1 (5 bases). V dropped 4 bases and J dropped 1 base, with 11 bases sitting between them. The length of the CDR3 is 15 residues. Germline CDR1 is SGHRS and CDR2 is YFSETQ.

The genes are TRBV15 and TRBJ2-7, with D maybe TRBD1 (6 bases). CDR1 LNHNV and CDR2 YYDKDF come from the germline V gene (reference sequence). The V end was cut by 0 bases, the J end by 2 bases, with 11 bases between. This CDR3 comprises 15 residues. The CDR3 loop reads CATSREKGVTYEQYF. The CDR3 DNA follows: TGTGCCACCAGCAGAGAGAAGGGGGTAACCTACGAGCAGTACTTC.

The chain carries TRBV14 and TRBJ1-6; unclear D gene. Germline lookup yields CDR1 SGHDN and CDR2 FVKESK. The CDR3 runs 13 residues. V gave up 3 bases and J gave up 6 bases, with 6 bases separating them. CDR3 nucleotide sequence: TGTGCCAGCAGCCATTTGCGTAATTCACCCCTCCACTTT. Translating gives CASSHLRNSPLHF.

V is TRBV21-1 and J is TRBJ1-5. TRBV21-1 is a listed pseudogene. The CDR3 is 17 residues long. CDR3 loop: CASSKARTTNSNQPQHF. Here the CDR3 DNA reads TGTGCCAGCAGCAAAGCGAGGACGACGAACAGCAATCAGCCCCAGCATTTT.

The CDR3 sequence: CASSLVLADQETQYF. CDR3 bases: TGTGCCAGCAGCTTAGTACTAGCGGACCAAGAGACCCAGTACTTC. The chain carries TRBV7-9 and TRBJ2-5; 8 positions match TRBD2. Trimming at V came to 1 base and at J to 0 bases, leaving 1 base not matched to a gene. This CDR3 region has 15 residues. Per the germline V gene, CDR1 is SEHNR and CDR2 is FQNEAQ (reference sequence).

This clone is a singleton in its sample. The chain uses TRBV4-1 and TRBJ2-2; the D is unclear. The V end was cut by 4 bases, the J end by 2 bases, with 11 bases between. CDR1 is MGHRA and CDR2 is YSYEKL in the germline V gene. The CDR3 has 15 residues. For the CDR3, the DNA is TGCGCCAGCAGCCCGGTCGGTCAAAACACCGGGGAGCTGTTTTTT. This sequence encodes CASSPVGQNTGELFF.